Below, 9 T cell receptor beta chains from the same sample are listed, as sequenced in a study of T and B cells in COVID-19 patients. TRB was amplified from around 230-520 ng of blood genomic DNA. BIOMED2 TRB-A/B primer pools were used in multiplex TRB PCR. TCRdb passed the multiplex PCR reads through MiXCR, listing each CDR3 protein once. This sample yields tens of thousands of distinct CDR3 sequences, of which approximately 29% are seen a single time; about 1.5% belongs to the top ten. Sequencing was done on a sample of blood. All receptors derive from a human donor who had recovered from COVID-19.

This clonotype was seen a few times. This chain joins TRBV15 and TRBJ1-6, with D possibly being TRBD1 (5 bases). Germline loops: CDR1 LNHNV, CDR2 YYDKDF (reference sequence). V lost 0 bases, J lost 5 bases, and 8 bases lay in between. The CDR3 loop spans 15 amino acids. The CDR3 region has the DNA TGTGCCACCAGCAGAGATGGGGGGAATAATTCACCCCTCCACTTT. Encoded protein: CATSRDGGNNSPLHF.

V usage is TRBV18 and J usage is TRBJ1-1; no clear D gene. The V end lost 3 bases, the J end lost 1 base, and 9 bases lay between the germline ends. The CDR3 runs 14 residues. The germline V gene encodes CDR1 KGHSH and CDR2 LQKENI. The CDR3 region has the DNA TGTGCCAGCTCACCTCAGGTGGGGAACACTGAAGCTTTCTTT. Translated, it gives CASSPQVGNTEAFF.

This chain uses TRBV7-9 with TRBJ1-2; 9 bases are shared with TRBD1. The V and J ends lost 4 bases and 2 bases, in that order; junction bases with no gene match: 8. CDR3 length equals 16 residues. The V gene's germline CDR1 is SEHNR and CDR2 FQNEAQ (reference sequence). CDR3 in DNA: TGTGCCAGCAGCTGGAGAGGGACAGGGATGAACTATGGCTACACCTTC. It codes for CASSWRGTGMNYGYTF.

The J gene is TRBJ1-1, the V gene TRBV10-3; D might be TRBD1 (5 bases). Germline V CDR1 and CDR2: ENHRY, SYGVKD. The CDR3 is made up of 13 amino acids. V was trimmed by 6 bases and J by 3 bases, leaving 11 bases between them. Written as DNA, the CDR3 is TGTGCCATCAGCGGCTGGGGCCACACTGAAGCTTTCTTT. This encodes CAISGWGHTEAFF.

This chain joins TRBV4-3 and TRBJ1-6; D call uncertain. The V gene lost 1 base and the J gene lost 8 bases, with 9 bases spanning the gap. The CDR3 length is 14 residues. Germline loops: CDR1 LGHNA, CDR2 YSLEER. The CDR3 protein is CASSQGVIDSPLHF. The CDR3 region has the DNA TGCGCCAGCAGCCAAGGTGTAATAGATTCACCCCTCCACTTT.

This rearrangement joins TRBV20-1 to TRBJ2-7, with D uncertain. Germline-derived CDR1 and CDR2 are DFQATT and SNEGSKA (reference sequence). The CDR3 sequence is 12 residues long. Trimming removed 2 bases at V and 2 bases at J, with 7 bases between. CDR3 sequence reads: CSARRSAYEQYF. CDR3 coding DNA: TGCAGTGCTAGACGATCGGCCTACGAGCAGTACTTC.

CDR3 sequence reads: CASSASGRGEETQYF. CDR3 nucleotide sequence: TGTGCCAGCAGCGCTAGCGGGAGAGGAGAGGAGACCCAGTACTTC. The chain employs TRBV6-6 and TRBJ2-5, with 10 bases lining up with TRBD2. CDR3 length: 15 amino acids. V dropped 6 bases and J dropped 5; count of bases not matched to a gene: 9. Per germline, CDR1 MNHNY and CDR2 SVGAGI (reference sequence).

V usage is TRBV20-1 and J usage is TRBJ2-1; 16 bases agree with TRBD2. The CDR3 covers 17 residues. Germline V gives CDR1 DFQATT, CDR2 SNEGSKA (reference sequence). The ends lost 1 base at V and 7 bases at J; junction bases unmatched: 7. In DNA, the CDR3 is TGCAGTGCTAGAGTCTCGGGACTAGCGGGGGGGCGGAATGAGCAGTTCTTC. Translating it yields CSARVSGLAGGRNEQFF.

The V call is TRBV6-5, the J call TRBJ2-2; possibly TRBD2 for D (7 bases). The CDR3 spans 18 residues. Germline V gene lookup returns CDR1 MNHEY and CDR2 SVGAGI. The germline V and J ends were trimmed by 5 bases and 6 bases, with 25 bases remaining between them. CDR3 coding DNA: TGTGCCAGCAGTCCTCCCCGCGGGGGCGCTCTTGGGGCCGGGGAGCTGTTTTTT. Its translation: CASSPPRGGALGAGELFF.